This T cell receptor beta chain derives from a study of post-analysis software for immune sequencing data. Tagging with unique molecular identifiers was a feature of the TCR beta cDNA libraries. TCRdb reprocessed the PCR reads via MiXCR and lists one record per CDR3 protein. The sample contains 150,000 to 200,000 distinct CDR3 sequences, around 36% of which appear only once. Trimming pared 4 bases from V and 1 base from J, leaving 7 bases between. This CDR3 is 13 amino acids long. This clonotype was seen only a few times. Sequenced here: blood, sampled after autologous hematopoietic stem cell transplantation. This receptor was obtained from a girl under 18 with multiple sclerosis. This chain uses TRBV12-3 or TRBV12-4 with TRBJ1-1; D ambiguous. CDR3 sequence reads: CASSSTRNTEAFF. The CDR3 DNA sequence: TGTGCCAGCAGTTCGACCAGGAACACTGAAGCTTTCTTT.